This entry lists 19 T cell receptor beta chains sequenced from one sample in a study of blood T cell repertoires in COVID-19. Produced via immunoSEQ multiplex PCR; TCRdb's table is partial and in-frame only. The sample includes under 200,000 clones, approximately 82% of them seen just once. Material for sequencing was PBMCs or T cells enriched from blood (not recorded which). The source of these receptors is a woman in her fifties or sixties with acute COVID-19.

CDR3 sequence: CASSLSAEETQYF. CDR3 coding DNA: TGTGCCAGCAGTTTATCAGCGGAAGAGACCCAGTACTTC. V and J are TRBV12-3 or TRBV12-4 and TRBJ2-5, with D perhaps matching TRBD2 (5 bases). The CDR3 totals 13 residues. The V end was cut by 2 bases, the J end by 3 bases, with 7 bases between.

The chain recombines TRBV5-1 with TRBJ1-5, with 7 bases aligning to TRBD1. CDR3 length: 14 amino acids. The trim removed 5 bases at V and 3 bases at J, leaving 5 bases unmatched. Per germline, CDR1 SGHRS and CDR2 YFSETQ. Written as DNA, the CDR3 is TGCGCCAGCAGGGCCGGGACAGACAATCAGCCCCAGCATTTT. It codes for CASRAGTDNQPQHF.

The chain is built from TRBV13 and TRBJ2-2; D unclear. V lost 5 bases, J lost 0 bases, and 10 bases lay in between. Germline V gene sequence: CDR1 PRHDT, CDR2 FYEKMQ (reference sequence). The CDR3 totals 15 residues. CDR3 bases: TGTGCCAGCAGCCCAGGAACTTCGAACACCGGGGAGCTGTTTTTT. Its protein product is CASSPGTSNTGELFF.

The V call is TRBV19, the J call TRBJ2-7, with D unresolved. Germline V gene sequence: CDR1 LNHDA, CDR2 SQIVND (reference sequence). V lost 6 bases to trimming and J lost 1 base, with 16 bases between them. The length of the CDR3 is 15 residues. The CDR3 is CASSPGQGDSYEQYV. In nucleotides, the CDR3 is TGTGCCAGTAGCCCCGGCCAAGGAGATTCCTACGAGCAGTACGTC.

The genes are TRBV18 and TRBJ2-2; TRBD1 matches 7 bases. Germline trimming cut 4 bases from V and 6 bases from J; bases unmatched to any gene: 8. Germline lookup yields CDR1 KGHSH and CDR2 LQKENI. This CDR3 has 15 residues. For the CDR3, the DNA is TGTGCCAGCTCACTAAGGACAGGAGCGTCCGGGGAGCTGTTTTTT. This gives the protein CASSLRTGASGELFF.

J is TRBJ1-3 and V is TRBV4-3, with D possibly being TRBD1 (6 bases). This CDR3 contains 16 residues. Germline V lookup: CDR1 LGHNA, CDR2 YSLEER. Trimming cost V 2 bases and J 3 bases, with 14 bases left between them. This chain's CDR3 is CASSQQGRGNGNTIYF. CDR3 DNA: TGCGCCAGCAGCCAACAGGGCAGGGGAAATGGAAACACCATATATTTT.

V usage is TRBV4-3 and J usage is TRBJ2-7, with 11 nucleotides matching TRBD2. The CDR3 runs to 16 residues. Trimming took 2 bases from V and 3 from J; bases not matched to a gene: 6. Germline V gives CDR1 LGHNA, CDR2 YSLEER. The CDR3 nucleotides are TGCGCCAGCAGCCAACCCAGGACTAGCGGGCACTACGAGCAGTACTTC. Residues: CASSQPRTSGHYEQYF.

This CDR3 is CSVAGTGNQPQHF. The CDR3 DNA is TGCAGCGTAGCCGGGACAGGGAATCAGCCCCAGCATTTT. V gene TRBV29-1 combines with J gene TRBJ1-5; 9 bases are shared with TRBD1. The germline V gene has CDR1 SQVTM and CDR2 ANQGSEA. V lost 6 bases to trimming and J lost 4 bases; unmatched junction nucleotides: 4. The CDR3 consists of 13 residues.

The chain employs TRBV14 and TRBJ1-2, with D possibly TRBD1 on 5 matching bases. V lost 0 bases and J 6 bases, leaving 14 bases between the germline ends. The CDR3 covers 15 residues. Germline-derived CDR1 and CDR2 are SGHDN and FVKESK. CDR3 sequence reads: CASSQEQTGLNGYTF. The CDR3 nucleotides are TGTGCCAGCAGCCAAGAGCAGACGGGACTCAATGGCTACACCTTC.

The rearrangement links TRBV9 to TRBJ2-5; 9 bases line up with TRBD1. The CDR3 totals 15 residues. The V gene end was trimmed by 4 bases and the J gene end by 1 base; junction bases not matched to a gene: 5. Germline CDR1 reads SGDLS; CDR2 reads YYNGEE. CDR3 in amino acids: CASSPGQGLQETQYF. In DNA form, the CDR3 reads TGTGCCAGCAGCCCGGGACAGGGCCTCCAAGAGACCCAGTACTTC.

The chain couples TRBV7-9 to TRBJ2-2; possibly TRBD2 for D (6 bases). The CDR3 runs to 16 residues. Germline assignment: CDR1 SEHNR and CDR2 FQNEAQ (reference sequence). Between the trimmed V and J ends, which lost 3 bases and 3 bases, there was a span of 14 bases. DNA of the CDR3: TGTGCCAGCAGCTTCTATTCGGGGGTCTACACCGGGGAGCTGTTTTTT. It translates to CASSFYSGVYTGELFF.

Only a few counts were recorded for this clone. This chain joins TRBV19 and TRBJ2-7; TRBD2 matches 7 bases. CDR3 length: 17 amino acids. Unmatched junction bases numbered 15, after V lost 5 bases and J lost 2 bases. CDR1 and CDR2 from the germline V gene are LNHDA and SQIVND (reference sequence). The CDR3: CASSLGEGRFQTYEQYF. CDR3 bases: TGTGCCAGTAGTCTGGGGGAGGGCCGTTTTCAAACCTACGAGCAGTACTTC.

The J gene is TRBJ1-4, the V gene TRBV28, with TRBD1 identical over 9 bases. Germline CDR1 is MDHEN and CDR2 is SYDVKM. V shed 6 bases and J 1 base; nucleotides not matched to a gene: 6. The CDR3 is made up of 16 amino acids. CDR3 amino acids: CASSRTGAVTNEKLFF. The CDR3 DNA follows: TGTGCCAGCAGCCGGACAGGGGCGGTAACTAATGAAAAACTGTTTTTT.

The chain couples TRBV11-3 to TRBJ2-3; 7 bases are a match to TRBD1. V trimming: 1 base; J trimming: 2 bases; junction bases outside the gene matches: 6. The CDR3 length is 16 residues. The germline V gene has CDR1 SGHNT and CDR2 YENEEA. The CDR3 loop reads CASSLGDRALTDTQYF. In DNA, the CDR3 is TGTGCCAGCAGCTTAGGCGACAGGGCCCTCACAGATACGCAGTATTTT.

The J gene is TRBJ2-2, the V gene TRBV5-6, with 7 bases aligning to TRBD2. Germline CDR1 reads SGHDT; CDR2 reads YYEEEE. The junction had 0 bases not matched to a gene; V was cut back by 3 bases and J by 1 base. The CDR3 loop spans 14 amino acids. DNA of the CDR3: TGTGCCAGCAGCTCTAGCGGGAACACCGGGGAGCTGTTTTTT. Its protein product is CASSSSGNTGELFF.

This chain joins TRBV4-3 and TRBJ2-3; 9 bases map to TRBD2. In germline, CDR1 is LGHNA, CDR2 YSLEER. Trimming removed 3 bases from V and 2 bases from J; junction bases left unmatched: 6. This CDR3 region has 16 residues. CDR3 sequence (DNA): TGCGCCAGCAGCCACACGCGGGGGGGCATCACAGATACGCAGTATTTT. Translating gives CASSHTRGGITDTQYF.

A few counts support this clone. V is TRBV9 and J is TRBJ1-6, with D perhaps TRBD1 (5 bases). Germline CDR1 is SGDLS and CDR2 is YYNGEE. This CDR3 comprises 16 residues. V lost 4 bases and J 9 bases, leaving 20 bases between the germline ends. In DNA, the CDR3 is TGTGCCAGCAGCCCTGTAATGGGGAAAGGGGTTTCACCCCTCCACTTT. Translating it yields CASSPVMGKGVSPLHF.

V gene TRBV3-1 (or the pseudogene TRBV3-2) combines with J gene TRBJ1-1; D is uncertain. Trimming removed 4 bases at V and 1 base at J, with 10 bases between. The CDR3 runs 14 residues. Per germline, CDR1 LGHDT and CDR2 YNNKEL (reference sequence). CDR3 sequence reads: CASSLGRENTEAFF. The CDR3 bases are TGTGCCAGCAGCCTCGGACGGGAGAACACTGAAGCTTTCTTT.

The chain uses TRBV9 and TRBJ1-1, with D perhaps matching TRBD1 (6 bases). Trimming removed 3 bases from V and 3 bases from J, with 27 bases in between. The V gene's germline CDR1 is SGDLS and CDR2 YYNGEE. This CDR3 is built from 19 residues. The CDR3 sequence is CASSGAQAPHRAGDTEAFF. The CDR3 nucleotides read TGTGCCAGCAGCGGAGCCCAGGCCCCCCACAGGGCGGGGGACACTGAAGCTTTCTTT.